This T cell receptor (beta chain) was captured by sequencing in a study of cytomegalovirus exposure and HLA in healthy donors. The CDR3 spans 14 residues. The ends were cut back, 2 bases at V and 3 bases at J, with 8 bases in the middle. Germline V lookup: CDR1 MNHEY, CDR2 SVGAGI. Use of 60 Vbeta and 13 Jbeta primers characterized the PCR. Profiled with immunoSEQ multiplex PCR; TCRdb holds only in-frame clones, not every one. The profile covers 55,000 to 80,000 clones, with roughly 85% appearing a single time and about 10% taken by the ten largest. Among the donors, all were healthy bone marrow donors. In the case of this clone: Its antigen is as yet unknown.

Study results and limitations: Apparent HLA restriction characterized most CMV-associated TCR beta chains in a later analysis.

The V call is TRBV6-5, the J call TRBJ1-5; D might be TRBD1 (6 bases). Sequences were obtained from PBMCs. This sequence was found in a female donor in good health and CMV-seronegative. CDR3 sequence: CASSYDRTNQPQHF. CDR3 DNA: TGTGCCAGCAGTTACGACAGGACCAATCAGCCCCAGCATTTT.